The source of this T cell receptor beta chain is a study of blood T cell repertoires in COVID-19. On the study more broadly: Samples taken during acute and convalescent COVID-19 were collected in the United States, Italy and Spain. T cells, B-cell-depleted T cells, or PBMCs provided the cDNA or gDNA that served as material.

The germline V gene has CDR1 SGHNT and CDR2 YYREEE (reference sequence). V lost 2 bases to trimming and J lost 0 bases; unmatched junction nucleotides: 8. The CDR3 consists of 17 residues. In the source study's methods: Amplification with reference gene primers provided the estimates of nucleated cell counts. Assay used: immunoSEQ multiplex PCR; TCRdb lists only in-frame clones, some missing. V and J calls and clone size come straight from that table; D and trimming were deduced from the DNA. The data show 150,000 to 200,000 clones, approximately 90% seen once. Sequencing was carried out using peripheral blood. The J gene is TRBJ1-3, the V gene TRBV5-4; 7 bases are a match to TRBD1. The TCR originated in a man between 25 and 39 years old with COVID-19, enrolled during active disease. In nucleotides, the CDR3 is TGTGCCAGCAGCTTATCTTTCGGACAGGTCTCTGGAAACACCATATATTTT. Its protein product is CASSLSFGQVSGNTIYF.